A single T cell receptor beta chain is shown here with its context. Its antigen is currently unknown. Germline CDR1 and CDR2: LGHDT and YNNKEL (reference sequence). CDR3 length: 16 residues. V was clipped by 8 bases and J by 4 bases; unmatched bases: 11. Beta-chain TCR CDR3 regions were amplified from RNA transcripts. The authors performed first-round RT-PCR with HTBI primers and then a second-round multiplex PCR. TCRdb recomputed calls from the multiplex PCR reads with MiXCR, one row per CDR3 protein. The repertoire holds 350,000 to 450,000 distinct CDR3 sequences, with 21% as singletons. The data originate from a study of Graves' ophthalmopathy and Graves' hyperthyroidism. Overall study results and limits: In separating ophthalmopathy from stable hyperthyroidism, a 13-signature model achieved roughly 87% sensitivity and 75% to 84% specificity.

Researchers classed hyperthyroidism as stable given no ophthalmopathy within 18 months of follow-up. The sample consisted of peripheral blood. This chain links TRBV3-1 with TRBJ2-6; 7 positions match TRBD2. This receptor was obtained from a woman under 30 with stable Graves' hyperthyroidism. In DNA, the CDR3 is TGTGCCAGCTCCCCGGGGGGAGGGTCCGGGGCCAACGTCCTGACTTTC. It is translated as CASSPGGGSGANVLTF.